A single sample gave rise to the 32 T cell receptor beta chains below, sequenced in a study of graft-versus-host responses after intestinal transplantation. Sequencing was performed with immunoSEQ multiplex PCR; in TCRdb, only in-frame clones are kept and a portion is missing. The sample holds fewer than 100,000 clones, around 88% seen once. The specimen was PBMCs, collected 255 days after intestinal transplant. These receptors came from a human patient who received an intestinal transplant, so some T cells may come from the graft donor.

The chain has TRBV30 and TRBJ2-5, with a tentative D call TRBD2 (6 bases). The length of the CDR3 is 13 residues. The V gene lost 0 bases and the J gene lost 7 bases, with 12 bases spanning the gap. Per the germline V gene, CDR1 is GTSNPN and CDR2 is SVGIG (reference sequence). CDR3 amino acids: CAWSVRDGGTQYF. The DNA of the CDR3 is TGTGCCTGGAGTGTGCGGGACGGGGGGACCCAGTACTTC.

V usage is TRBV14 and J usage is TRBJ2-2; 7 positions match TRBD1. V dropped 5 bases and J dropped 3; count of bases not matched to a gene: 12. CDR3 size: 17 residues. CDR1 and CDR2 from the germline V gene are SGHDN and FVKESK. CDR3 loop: CASSSTGSIAYTGELFF. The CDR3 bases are TGTGCCAGCAGCTCGACAGGGTCCATTGCCTACACCGGGGAGCTGTTTTTT.

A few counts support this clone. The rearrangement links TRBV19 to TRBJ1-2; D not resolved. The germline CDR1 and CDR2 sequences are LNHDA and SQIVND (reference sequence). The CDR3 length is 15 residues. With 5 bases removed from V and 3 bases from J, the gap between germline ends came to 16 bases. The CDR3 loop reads CASSPGVSGYYGYTF. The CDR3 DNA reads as TGTGCCAGTAGTCCCGGGGTCTCCGGGTACTATGGCTACACCTTC.

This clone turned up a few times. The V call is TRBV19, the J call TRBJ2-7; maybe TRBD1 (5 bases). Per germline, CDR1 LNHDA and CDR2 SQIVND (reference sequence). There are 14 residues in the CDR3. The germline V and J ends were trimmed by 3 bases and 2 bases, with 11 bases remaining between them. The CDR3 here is CASSIGADPYEQYF. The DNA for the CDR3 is TGTGCCAGTAGTATTGGGGCGGATCCCTACGAGCAGTACTTC.

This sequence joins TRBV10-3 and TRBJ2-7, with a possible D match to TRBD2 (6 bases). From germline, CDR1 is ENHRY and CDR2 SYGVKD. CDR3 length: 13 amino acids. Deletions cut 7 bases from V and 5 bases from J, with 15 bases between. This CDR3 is CAIKRAARDEQYF. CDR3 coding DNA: TGTGCCATCAAGCGGGCCGCCCGGGACGAGCAGTACTTC.

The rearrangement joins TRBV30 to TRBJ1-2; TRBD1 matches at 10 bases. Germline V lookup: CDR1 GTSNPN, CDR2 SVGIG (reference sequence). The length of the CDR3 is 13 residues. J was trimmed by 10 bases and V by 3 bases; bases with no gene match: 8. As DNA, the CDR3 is TGTGCCTGGAGCATCTCGGACAGGGGGGACTACACCTTC. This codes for CAWSISDRGDYTF.

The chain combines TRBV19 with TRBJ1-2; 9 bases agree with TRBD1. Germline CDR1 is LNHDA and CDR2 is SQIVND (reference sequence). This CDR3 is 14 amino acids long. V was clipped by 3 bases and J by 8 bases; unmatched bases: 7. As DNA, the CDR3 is TGTGCCAGTAGTATCCTAACAGGGGGCGACGGCTACACCTTC. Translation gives CASSILTGGDGYTF.

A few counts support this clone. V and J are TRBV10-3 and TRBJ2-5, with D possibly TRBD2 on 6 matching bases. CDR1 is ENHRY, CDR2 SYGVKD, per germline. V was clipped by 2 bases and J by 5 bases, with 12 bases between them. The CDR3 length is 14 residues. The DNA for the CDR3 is TGTGCCATCAGTGAGGCGGGGAACTCTGAGACCCAGTACTTC. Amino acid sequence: CAISEAGNSETQYF.

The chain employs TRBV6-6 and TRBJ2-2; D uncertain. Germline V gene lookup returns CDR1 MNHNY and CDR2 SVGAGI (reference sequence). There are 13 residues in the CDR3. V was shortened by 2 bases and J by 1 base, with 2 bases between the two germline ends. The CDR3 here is CASSYQNTGELFF. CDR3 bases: TGTGCCAGCAGTTACCAGAACACCGGGGAGCTGTTTTTT.

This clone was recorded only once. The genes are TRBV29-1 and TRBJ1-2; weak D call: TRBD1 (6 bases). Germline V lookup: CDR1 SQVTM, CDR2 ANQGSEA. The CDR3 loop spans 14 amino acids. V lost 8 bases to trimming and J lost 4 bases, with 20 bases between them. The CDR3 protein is CSSQGGEGVYGYTF. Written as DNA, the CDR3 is TGCAGCTCCCAAGGGGGGGAAGGGGTCTATGGCTACACCTTC. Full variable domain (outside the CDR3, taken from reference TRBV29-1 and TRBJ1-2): SAVISQKPSRDICQRGTSLTIQCQVDSQVTMMFWYRQQPGQSLTLIATANQGSEATYESGFVIDKFPISRPNLTFSTLTVSNMSPEDSSIYLCSSQGGEGVYGYTFGSGTRLTVV.

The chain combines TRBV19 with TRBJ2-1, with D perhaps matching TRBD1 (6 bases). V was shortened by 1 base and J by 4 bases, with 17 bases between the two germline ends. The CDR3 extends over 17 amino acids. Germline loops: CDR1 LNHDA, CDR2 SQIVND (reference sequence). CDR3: CASSIVGAGKGYNEQFF. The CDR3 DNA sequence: TGTGCCAGTAGTATAGTGGGGGCGGGTAAGGGGTACAATGAGCAGTTCTTC.

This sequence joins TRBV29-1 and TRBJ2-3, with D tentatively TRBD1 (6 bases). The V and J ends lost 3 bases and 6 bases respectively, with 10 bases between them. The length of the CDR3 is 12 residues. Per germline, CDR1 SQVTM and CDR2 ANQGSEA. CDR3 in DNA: TGCAGCGTTGATGGGGGCTGGGATACGCAGTATTTT. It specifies CSVDGGWDTQYF.

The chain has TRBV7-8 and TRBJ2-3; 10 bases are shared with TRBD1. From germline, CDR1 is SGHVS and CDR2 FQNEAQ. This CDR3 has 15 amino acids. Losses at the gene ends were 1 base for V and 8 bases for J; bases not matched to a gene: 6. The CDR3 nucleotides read TGTGCCAGCAGCTTAGGGGACAGGGGCGCAGGTACGCAGTATTTT. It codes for CASSLGDRGAGTQYF.

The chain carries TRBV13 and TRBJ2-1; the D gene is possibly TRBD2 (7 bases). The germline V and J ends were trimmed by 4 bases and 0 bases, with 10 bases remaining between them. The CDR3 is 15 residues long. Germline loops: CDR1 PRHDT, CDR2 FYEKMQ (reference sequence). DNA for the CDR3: TGTGCCAGCAGCTCCCGGGGGGCCTCCTACAATGAGCAGTTCTTC. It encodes CASSSRGASYNEQFF.

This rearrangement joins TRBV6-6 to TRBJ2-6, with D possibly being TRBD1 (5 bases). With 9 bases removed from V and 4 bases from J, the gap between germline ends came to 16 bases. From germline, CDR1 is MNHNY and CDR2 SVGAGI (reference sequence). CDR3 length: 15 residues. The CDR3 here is CASIDRSKGANVLTF. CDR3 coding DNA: TGTGCCAGTATCGACAGATCTAAGGGGGCCAACGTCCTGACTTTC.

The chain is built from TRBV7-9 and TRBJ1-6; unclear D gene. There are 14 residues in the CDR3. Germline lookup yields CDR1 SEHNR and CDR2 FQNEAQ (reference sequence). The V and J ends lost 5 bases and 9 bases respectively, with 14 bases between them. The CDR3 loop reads CASSQSGSLSPLHF. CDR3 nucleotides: TGTGCCAGCAGCCAATCCGGGTCTCTTTCACCCCTCCACTTT. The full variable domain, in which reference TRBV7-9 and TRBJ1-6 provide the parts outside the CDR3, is DTGVSQNPRHKITKRGQNVTFRCDPISEHNRLYWYRQTLGQGPEFLTYFQNEAQLEKSRLLSDRFSAERPKGSFSTLEIQRTEQGDSAMYLCASSQSGSLSPLHFGNGTRLTVT.

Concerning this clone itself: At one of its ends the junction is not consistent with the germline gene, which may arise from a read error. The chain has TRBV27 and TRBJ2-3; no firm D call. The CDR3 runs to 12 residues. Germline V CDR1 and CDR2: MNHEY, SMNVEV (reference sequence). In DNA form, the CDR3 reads TGTGCCTGCAGTTCCCTCACAGATACGCAGTATTTT. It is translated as CACSSLTDTQYF.

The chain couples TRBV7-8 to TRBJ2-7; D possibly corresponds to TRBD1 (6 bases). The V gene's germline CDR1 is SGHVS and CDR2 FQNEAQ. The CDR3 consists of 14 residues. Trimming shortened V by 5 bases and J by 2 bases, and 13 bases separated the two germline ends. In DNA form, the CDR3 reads TGTGCCAGCAGCCCAGGGGTGTCTACCTACGAGCAGTACTTC. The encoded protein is CASSPGVSTYEQYF.

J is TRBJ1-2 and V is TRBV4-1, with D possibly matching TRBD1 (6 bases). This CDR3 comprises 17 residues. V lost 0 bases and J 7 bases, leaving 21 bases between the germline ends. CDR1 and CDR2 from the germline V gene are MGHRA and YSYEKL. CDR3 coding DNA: TGCGCCAGCAGCCAAGATCCACCCGAGGGGGACCCCGCTGGCTACACCTTC. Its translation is CASSQDPPEGDPAGYTF.

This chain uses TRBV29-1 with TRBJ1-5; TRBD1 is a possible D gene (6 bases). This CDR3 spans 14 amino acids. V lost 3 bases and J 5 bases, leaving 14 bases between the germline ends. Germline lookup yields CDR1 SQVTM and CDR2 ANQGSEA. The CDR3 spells CSVDFEGDDQPQHF. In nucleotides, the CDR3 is TGCAGCGTTGATTTCGAGGGGGACGATCAGCCCCAGCATTTT. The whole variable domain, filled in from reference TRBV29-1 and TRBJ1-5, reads SAVISQKPSRDICQRGTSLTIQCQVDSQVTMMFWYRQQPGQSLTLIATANQGSEATYESGFVIDKFPISRPNLTFSTLTVSNMSPEDSSIYLCSVDFEGDDQPQHFGDGTRLSIL.

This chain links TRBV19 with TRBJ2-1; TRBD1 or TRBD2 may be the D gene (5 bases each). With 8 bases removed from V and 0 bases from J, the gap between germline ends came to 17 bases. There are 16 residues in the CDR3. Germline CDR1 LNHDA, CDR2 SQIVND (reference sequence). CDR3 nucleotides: TGTGCCAGTCGCCTAGATGAGGGGAGCTCCTACAATGAGCAGTTCTTC. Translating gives CASRLDEGSSYNEQFF.

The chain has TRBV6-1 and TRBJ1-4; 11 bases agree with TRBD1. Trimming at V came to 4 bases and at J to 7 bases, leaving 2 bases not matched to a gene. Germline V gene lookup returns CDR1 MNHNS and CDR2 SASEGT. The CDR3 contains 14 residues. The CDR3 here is CASSGGQGGEKLFF. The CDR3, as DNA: TGTGCCAGCAGTGGGGGACAGGGGGGTGAAAAACTGTTTTTT.

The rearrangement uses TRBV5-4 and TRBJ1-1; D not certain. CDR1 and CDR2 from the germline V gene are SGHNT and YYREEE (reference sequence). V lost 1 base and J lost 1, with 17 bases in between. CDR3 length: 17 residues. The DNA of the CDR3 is TGTGCCAGCAGCTTGAAGGTTGCGGCACGGGGGAACACTGAAGCTTTCTTT. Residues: CASSLKVAARGNTEAFF.

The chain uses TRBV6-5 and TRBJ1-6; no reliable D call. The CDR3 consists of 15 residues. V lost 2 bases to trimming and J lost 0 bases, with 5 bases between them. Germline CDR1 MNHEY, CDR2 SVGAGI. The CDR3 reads CASSYVSSYNSPLHF. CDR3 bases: TGTGCCAGCAGTTACGTCAGCTCCTATAATTCACCCCTCCACTTT.

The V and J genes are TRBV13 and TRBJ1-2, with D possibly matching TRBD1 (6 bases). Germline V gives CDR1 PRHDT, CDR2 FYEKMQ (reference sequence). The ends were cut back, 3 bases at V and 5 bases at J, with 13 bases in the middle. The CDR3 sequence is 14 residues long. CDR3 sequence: CASSLGTPSYGYTF. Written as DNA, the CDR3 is TGTGCCAGCAGCTTGGGGACACCGTCATATGGCTACACCTTC.

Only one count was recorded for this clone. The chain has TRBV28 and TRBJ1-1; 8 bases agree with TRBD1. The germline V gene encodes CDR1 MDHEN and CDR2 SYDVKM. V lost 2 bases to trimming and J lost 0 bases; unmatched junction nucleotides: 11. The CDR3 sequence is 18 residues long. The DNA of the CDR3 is TGTGCCAGCAGTTTACCCCCGAGGACAGGGCTCATGAACACTGAAGCTTTCTTT. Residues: CASSLPPRTGLMNTEAFF.

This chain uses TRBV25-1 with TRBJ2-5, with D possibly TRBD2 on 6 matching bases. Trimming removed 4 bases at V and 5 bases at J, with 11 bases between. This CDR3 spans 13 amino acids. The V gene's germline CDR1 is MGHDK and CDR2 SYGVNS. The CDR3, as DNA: TGTGCCAGCAGTGGGCGGGGCGGGGAGACCCAGTACTTC. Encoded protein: CASSGRGGETQYF.

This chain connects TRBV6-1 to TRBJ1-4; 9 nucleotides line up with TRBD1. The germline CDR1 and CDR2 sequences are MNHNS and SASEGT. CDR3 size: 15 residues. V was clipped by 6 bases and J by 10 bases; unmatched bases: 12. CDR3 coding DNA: TGTGCCAGCAGCAGTTTATCCGGGACAGGGTTAAAACTGTTTTTT. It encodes CASSSLSGTGLKLFF.

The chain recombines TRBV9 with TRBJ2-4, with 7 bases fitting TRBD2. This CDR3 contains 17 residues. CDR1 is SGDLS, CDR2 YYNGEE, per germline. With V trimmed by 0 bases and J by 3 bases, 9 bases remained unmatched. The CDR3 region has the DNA TGTGCCAGCAGCGTAGACCCCGGGGGGATCGGCAAAAACATTCAGTACTTC. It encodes CASSVDPGGIGKNIQYF.

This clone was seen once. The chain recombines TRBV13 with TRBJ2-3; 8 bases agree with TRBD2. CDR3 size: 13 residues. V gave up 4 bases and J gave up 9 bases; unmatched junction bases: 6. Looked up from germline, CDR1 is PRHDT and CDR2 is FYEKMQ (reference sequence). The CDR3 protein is CASSSRTSRTQYF. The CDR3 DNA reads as TGTGCCAGCAGCTCTCGGACTAGCCGAACGCAGTATTTT.

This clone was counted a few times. Here the CDR3 reads CASSFRNQQGGPLHF. CDR3 DNA: TGTGCCAGCAGTTTCCGGAACCAACAGGGAGGACCCCTCCACTTT. V usage is TRBV28 and J usage is TRBJ1-6; maybe TRBD1 (6 bases). This CDR3 has 15 residues. The germline CDR1 and CDR2 sequences are MDHEN and SYDVKM. The V end lost 3 bases, the J end lost 12 bases, and 18 bases lay between the germline ends.

CDR3: CAISEPGGKQETQYF. CDR3 sequence (DNA): TGTGCCATCAGTGAACCAGGGGGGAAACAAGAGACCCAGTACTTC. This sequence joins TRBV10-3 and TRBJ2-5; TRBD1 is a possible D gene (7 bases). V lost 3 bases and J 2 bases, leaving 13 bases between the germline ends. CDR1 and CDR2 from the germline V gene are ENHRY and SYGVKD. The CDR3 spans 15 residues.